This T cell receptor beta chain is from a study of spatial heterogeneity in lung cancer. The germline V and J ends were trimmed by 5 bases and 0 bases, with 11 bases remaining between them. This CDR3 is 16 amino acids long. Per the germline V gene, CDR1 is PRHDT and CDR2 is FYEKMQ (reference sequence). The time point denotes: blood at routine non-recurrence follow-up after resection. TCRdb redid the calling of the 5' RACE reads with MiXCR, one entry per CDR3 protein. The repertoire holds about 43,000 distinct CDR3 sequences, with 22% as singletons. This clonotype was observed many times. The input for sequencing was PBMCs, taken at follow-up. The TCR originated in a female donor with early-stage non-small cell lung cancer. The chain joins TRBV13 to TRBJ2-6; D perhaps matches TRBD1 (6 bases). The CDR3, as DNA: TGTGCCAGCAGCCCGGACAGATTCTCTGGGGCCAACGTCCTGACTTTC. Translated: CASSPDRFSGANVLTF. The whole variable domain, filled in from reference TRBV13 and TRBJ2-6, reads AAGVIQSPRHLIKEKRETATLKCYPIPRHDTVYWYQQGPGQDPQFLISFYEKMQSDKGSIPDRFSAQQFSDYHSELNMSSLELGDSALYFCASSPDRFSGANVLTFGAGSRLTVL.